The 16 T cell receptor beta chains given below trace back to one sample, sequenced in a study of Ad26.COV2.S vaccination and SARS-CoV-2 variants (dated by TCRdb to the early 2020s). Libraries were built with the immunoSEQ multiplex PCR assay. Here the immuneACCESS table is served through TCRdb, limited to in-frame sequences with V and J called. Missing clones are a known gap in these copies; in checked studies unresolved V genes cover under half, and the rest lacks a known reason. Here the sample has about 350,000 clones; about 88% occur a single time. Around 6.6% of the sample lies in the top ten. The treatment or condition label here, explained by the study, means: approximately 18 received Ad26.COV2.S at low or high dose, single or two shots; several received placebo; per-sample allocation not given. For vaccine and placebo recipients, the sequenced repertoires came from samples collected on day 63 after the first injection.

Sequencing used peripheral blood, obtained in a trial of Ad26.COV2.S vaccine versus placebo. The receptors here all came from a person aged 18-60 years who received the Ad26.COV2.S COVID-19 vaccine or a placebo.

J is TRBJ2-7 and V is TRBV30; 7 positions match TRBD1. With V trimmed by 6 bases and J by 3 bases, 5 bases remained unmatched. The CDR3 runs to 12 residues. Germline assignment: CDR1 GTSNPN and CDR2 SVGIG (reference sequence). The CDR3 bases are TGTGCCTGCCAGACAGGGCTCTACGAGCAGTACTTC. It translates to CACQTGLYEQYF.

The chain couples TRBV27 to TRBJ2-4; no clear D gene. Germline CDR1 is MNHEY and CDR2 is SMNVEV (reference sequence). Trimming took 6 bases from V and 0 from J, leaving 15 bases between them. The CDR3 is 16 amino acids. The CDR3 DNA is TGTGCCAGCAGCCCTTTAAGGGCTCTAGCCAAAAACATTCAGTACTTC. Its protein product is CASSPLRALAKNIQYF.

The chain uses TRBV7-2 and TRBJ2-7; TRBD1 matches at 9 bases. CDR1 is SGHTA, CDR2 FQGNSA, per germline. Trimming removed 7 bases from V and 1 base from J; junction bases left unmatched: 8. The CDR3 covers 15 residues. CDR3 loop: CASTFGQGQSYEQYF. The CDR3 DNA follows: TGTGCCAGCACCTTCGGACAGGGGCAATCCTACGAGCAGTACTTC.

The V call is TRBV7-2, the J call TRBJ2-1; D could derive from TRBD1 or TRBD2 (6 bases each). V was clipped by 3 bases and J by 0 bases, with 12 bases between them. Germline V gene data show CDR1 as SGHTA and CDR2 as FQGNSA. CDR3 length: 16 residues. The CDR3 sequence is CASSFNGGSSYNEQFF. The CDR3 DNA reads TGTGCCAGCAGCTTTAACGGGGGCAGCTCCTACAATGAGCAGTTCTTC.

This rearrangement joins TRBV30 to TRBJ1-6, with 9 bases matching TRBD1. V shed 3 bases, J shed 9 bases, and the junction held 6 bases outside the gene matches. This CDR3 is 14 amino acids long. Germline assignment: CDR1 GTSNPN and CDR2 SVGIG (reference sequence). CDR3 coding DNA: TGTGCCTGGAGCGACGGGACAGGGATTTCACCCCTCCACTTT. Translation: CAWSDGTGISPLHF.

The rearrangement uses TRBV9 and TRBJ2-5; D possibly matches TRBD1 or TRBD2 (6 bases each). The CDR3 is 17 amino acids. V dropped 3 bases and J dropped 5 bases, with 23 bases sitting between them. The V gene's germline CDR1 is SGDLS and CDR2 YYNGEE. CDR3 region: CASSAPLGVGGMETQYF. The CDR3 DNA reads TGTGCCAGCAGCGCTCCCCTCGGGGTAGGGGGGATGGAGACCCAGTACTTC.

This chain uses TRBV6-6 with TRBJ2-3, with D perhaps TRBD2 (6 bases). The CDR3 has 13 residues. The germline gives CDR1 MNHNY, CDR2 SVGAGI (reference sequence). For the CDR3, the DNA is TGTGCGATCCTAGCGAGGATGACAGATACGCAGTATTTT. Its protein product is CAILARMTDTQYF.

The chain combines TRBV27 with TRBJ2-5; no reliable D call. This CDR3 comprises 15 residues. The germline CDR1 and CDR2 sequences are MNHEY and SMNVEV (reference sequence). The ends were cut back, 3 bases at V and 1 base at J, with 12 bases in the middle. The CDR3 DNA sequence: TGTGCCAGCAGTTTCTCCTGGACGGCCCAAGAGACCCAGTACTTC. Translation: CASSFSWTAQETQYF.

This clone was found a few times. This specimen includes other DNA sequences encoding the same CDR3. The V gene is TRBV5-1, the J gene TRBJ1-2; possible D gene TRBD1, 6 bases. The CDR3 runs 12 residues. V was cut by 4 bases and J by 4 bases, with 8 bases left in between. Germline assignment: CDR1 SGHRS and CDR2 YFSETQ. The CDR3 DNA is TGCGCCAGCAGCCCGGACAGCTATGGCTACACCTTC. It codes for CASSPDSYGYTF.

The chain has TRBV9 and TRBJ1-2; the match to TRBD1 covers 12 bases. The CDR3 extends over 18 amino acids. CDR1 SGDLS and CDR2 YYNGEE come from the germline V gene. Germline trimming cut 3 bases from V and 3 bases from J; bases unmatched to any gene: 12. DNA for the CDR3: TGTGCCAGCAGCGAGGCACCGGGACAGGGGGCAATCGACTATGGCTACACCTTC. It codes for CASSEAPGQGAIDYGYTF. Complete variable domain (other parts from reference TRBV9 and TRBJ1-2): DSGVTQTPKHLITATGQRVTLRCSPRSGDLSVYWYQQSLDQGLQFLIQYYNGEERAKGNILERFSAQQFPDLHSELNLSSLELGDSALYFCASSEAPGQGAIDYGYTFGSGTRLTVV.

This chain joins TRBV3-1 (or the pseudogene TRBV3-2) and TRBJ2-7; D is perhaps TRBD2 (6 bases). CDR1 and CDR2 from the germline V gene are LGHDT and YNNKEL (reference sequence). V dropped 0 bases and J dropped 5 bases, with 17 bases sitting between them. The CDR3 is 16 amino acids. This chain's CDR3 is CASSQEGGRPLDEQYF. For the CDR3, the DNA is TGTGCCAGCAGCCAAGAGGGAGGCAGGCCCTTGGACGAGCAGTACTTC.

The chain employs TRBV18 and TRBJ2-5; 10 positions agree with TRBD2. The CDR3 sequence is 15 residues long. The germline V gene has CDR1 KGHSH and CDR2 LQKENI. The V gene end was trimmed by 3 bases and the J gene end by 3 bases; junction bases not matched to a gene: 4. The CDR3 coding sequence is TGTGCCAGCTCACCGGTTAGCGGGGGGAAAGAGACCCAGTACTTC. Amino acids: CASSPVSGGKETQYF.

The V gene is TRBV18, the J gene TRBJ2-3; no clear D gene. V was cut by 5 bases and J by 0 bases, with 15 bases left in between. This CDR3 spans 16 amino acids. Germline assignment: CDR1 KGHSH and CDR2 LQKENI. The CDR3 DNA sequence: TGTGCCAGCTCATCGAAGGGTGTTACTAGCACAGATACGCAGTATTTT. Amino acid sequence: CASSSKGVTSTDTQYF.

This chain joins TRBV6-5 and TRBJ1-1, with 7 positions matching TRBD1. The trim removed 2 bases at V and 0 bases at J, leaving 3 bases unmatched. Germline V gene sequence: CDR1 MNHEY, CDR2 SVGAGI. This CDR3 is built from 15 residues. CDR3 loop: CASSYAGTVNTEAFF. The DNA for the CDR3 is TGTGCCAGCAGTTACGCCGGGACAGTGAACACTGAAGCTTTCTTT.

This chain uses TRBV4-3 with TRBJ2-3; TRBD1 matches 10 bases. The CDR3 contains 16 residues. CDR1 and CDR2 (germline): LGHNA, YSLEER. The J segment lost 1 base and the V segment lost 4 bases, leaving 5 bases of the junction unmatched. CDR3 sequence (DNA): TGCGCCAGCAGCCGACAGGGGGCAGGAGGCACAGATACGCAGTATTTT. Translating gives CASSRQGAGGTDTQYF.

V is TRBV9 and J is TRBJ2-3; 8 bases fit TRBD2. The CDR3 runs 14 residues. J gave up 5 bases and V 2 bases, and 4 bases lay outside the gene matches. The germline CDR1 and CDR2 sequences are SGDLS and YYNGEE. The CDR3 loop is CASSVRTSRDTQYF. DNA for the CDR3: TGTGCCAGCAGCGTGAGGACTAGCCGAGATACGCAGTATTTT. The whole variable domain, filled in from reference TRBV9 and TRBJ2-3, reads DSGVTQTPKHLITATGQRVTLRCSPRSGDLSVYWYQQSLDQGLQFLIQYYNGEERAKGNILERFSAQQFPDLHSELNLSSLELGDSALYFCASSVRTSRDTQYFGPGTRLTVL.